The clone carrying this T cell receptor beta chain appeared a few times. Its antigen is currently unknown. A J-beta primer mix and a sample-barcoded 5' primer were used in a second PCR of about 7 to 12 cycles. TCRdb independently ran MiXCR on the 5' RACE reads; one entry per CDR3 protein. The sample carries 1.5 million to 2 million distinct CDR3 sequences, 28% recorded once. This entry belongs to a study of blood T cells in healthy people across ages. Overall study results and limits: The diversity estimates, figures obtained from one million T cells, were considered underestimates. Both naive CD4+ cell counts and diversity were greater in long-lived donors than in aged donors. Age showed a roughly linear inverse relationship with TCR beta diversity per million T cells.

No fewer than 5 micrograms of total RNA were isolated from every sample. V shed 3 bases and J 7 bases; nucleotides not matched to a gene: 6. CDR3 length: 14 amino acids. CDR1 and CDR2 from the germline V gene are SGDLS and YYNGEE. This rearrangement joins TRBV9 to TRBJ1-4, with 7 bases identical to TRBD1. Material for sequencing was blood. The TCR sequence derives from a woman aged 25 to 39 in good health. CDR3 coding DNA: TGTGCCAGCAGCGGGCAGGGGGAGTCTGAAAAACTGTTTTTT. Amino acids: CASSGQGESEKLFF.